This is a list of T cell receptor beta chains from one sample in a study of cytomegalovirus exposure and HLA in healthy donors. The protocol was immunoSEQ multiplex PCR, while the TCRdb copy is restricted to in-frame clones and leaves out a portion. The profile covers about 190,000 clones, with more than 75% appearing a single time and roughly 1.3% taken by the ten largest. Sequences were obtained from PBMCs. These receptors came from a man under 40 in good health and CMV-seronegative. The conserved cysteine and the conserved F or W are not part of the CDR3 here. Each record gives: J gene, V gene, CDR3 protein.

J: TRBJ2-7
V: TRBV30
CDR3: AWAGQRFSYEQY

J: TRBJ2-5
V: TRBV28
CDR3: ASSLGQANPWETQY

J: TRBJ2-7
V: TRBV5-4
CDR3: ASSLLGTGLQVYEQY

J: TRBJ2-7
V: TRBV4-3
CDR3: ASSQYGTDIYEQY

J: TRBJ2-7
V: TRBV6-1
CDR3: ASIGLAGGGEQY

J: TRBJ1-2
V: TRBV6-5
CDR3: ASRREVENYGYT

J: TRBJ2-5
V: TRBV9
CDR3: ASSSSGTGEETQY

J: TRBJ2-4
V: TRBV2
CDR3: ASSDIRQGVMS

J: TRBJ2-5
V: TRBV6-4
CDR3: ASSADLTGLLETQY

J: TRBJ2-7
V: TRBV28
CDR3: ASSSKDYEQY

J: TRBJ2-1
V: TRBV5-6
CDR3: ASSRAIQDRGQGNEQF

J: TRBJ2-2
V: TRBV7-7
CDR3: ASSYSTLALNTGELF

J: TRBJ1-2
V: TRBV18
CDR3: ASSPAGVNYGYT

J: TRBJ2-7
V: TRBV6-6
CDR3: ASSYVPTGAGNEQY

J: TRBJ2-1
V: TRBV6-1
CDR3: ASSERGLAGWNEQF

J: TRBJ2-5
V: TRBV11-2
CDR3: ASSESGSLETQY

J: TRBJ1-1
V: TRBV4-1
CDR3: ASSQGANTEAF

J: TRBJ1-3
V: TRBV27
CDR3: ASSSGGGLGNSGNTIY

J: TRBJ2-1
V: TRBV27
CDR3: ASSAGGAGSSYNEQF

J: TRBJ2-2
V: TRBV5-1
CDR3: ASSLDRGTGELF

J: TRBJ1-1
V: TRBV2
CDR3: ASRDHAGTGDF

J: TRBJ2-2
V: TRBV19
CDR3: ASSIAASGSHTGELF

J: TRBJ2-1
V: TRBV6-5
CDR3: ASSRGPPSYNEQF

J: TRBJ2-3
V: TRBV29-1
CDR3: SVDREGRGDTQY

J: TRBJ1-4
V: TRBV28
CDR3: ASLRGRTNEKLF

J: TRBJ2-1
V: TRBV9
CDR3: ASSVVGGGGYNEQF

J: TRBJ2-7
V: TRBV28
CDR3: ASSSEGQGGGYEQY

J: TRBJ2-3
V: TRBV5-6
CDR3: ASSWPSGQATYKTDTQY

J: TRBJ2-1
V: TRBV5-1
CDR3: ASSLVGQHEQF

J: TRBJ2-7
V: TRBV28
CDR3: ASSLGLAGRNEQY

J: TRBJ2-1
V: TRBV28
CDR3: ASRAQDFLNEQF

J: TRBJ2-1
V: TRBV29-1
CDR3: SVPAAGGPVDEQF

J: TRBJ1-6
V: TRBV9
CDR3: ASTSSSYNSPLH

J: TRBJ2-7
V: TRBV11-2
CDR3: ASSLEGLAGEQY

J: TRBJ2-3
V: TRBV7-9
CDR3: ASSQRLSTQY

J: TRBJ2-7
V: TRBV19
CDR3: ASSPGTVTYEQY

J: TRBJ2-7
V: TRBV19
CDR3: ASSTAGGREQY

J: TRBJ1-5
V: TRBV19
CDR3: ASNRLQGGNQPQH

J: TRBJ1-6
V: TRBV27
CDR3: ASSLQRGGSYNSPLH

J: TRBJ2-7
V: TRBV7-9
CDR3: ASSPGQGGIEQY

J: TRBJ1-1
V: TRBV6-1
CDR3: ASSEEGVNTEAF

J: TRBJ2-1
V: TRBV2
CDR3: ASNRDRGSYNEQF